The T cell receptor beta chain described here comes from a study of cytomegalovirus exposure and HLA in healthy donors. The PCR was carried out with 60 Vbeta primers and 13 Jbeta primers. Some clones are missing from TCRdb's copy, which holds only in-frame ones; the method was immunoSEQ multiplex PCR. Of more than 100,000 clones listed, over 60% are singletons. The study's findings and limits: HLA restriction was apparent for most CMV-associated TCR beta chains in a later analysis. Near-uniform donor sequencing depth was presumed by presence/absence analyses.

Germline-derived CDR1 and CDR2 are SEHNR and FQNEAQ (reference sequence). The CDR3 spans 16 residues. Trimming took 4 bases from V and 1 from J, leaving 17 bases between them. The sample holds one count of this clone. Antigen: not known. The sample was PBMCs. The TCR originated in a female donor in good health and CMV-seropositive. The chain joins TRBV7-9 to TRBJ2-7, with D perhaps TRBD1 (6 bases). In DNA, the CDR3 is TGTGCCAGCAGCTCCCCCCTCTCAGGGGAGTCCTACGAGCAGTACTTC. Translation gives CASSSPLSGESYEQYF.